This T cell receptor (beta chain) is from a study of blood T cell repertoires in COVID-19. CDR1 is LNHNV and CDR2 is YYDKDF in the germline V gene (reference sequence). This CDR3 contains 13 residues. Deletions cut 0 bases from V and 8 bases from J, with 10 bases between. Per the authors' pipeline: The authors estimated nucleated cell counts from reference gene primer amplification. Data came from immunoSEQ multiplex PCR; TCRdb stores just in-frame clones and leaves some out. V and J calls plus clone size are reproduced from that table; the DNA served to infer D and trimming. This table holds hundreds of thousands of clones, 65% to 85% found once.

The source is a woman aged 55-75 years who had recovered from COVID-19. The specimen was PBMCs or T cells enriched from blood (not recorded which). The gene calls are TRBV15 and TRBJ1-2; D possibly corresponds to TRBD1 (5 bases). The CDR3 is CATSRDLRGGYTF. The CDR3 DNA is TGTGCCACCAGCAGAGATCTAAGGGGAGGCTACACCTTC.